The 22 T cell receptor beta chains below come from one sample, sequenced in a study of blood T cell repertoires in COVID-19. Sequenced by immunoSEQ multiplex PCR; TCRdb stores in-frame clones only, minus some. Among tens of thousands of clones listed, about 90% were seen once. The sample was peripheral blood. These receptors were collected from a woman older than 75 with active COVID-19.

The CDR3 spells CAIRDRTSGAETQYF. Here the CDR3 DNA reads TGTGCCATCCGCGACCGGACTAGCGGGGCCGAGACCCAGTACTTC. This chain connects TRBV10-3 to TRBJ2-5, with TRBD2 identical over 12 bases. This CDR3 contains 15 residues. Germline V gene sequence: CDR1 ENHRY, CDR2 SYGVKD. V gave up 8 bases and J gave up 5 bases; unmatched junction bases: 9.

V and J are TRBV6-2 or TRBV6-3 and TRBJ1-2; no reliable D call. The V end was cut by 6 bases, the J end by 4 bases, with 9 bases between. The CDR3 totals 12 residues. Germline assignment: CDR1 MNHEY and CDR2 SVGEGT. CDR3 amino acids: CASSLGIYGYTF. The CDR3, as DNA: TGTGCCAGCAGCCTCGGGATCTATGGCTACACCTTC.

The rearrangement uses TRBV30 and TRBJ1-4, with 7 bases matching TRBD1. Germline V gene lookup returns CDR1 GTSNPN and CDR2 SVGIG (reference sequence). V trimming: 3 bases; J trimming: 6 bases; junction bases outside the gene matches: 13. This CDR3 is built from 16 residues. DNA of the CDR3: TGTGCCTGGAGCAAGACAAGGGGGCGCCGGGATGAAAAACTGTTTTTT. Amino acid sequence: CAWSKTRGRRDEKLFF.

This clone was observed a handful of times. The V gene is TRBV6-2 or TRBV6-3, the J gene TRBJ2-2; 7 bases are shared with TRBD2. Germline CDR1 is MNHEY and CDR2 is SVGEGT. This CDR3 comprises 17 residues. V trimming: 2 bases; J trimming: 1 base; junction bases outside the gene matches: 7. CDR3 sequence reads: CASSYGVVAGNTGELFF. The CDR3 DNA reads as TGTGCCAGCAGTTACGGTGTAGTAGCGGGGAACACCGGGGAGCTGTTTTTT.

In its sample, this clone ranks as medium-sized. The V call is TRBV10-2, the J call TRBJ2-1, with 12 bases fitting TRBD2. The J segment lost 2 bases and the V segment lost 6 bases, leaving 5 bases of the junction unmatched. Germline V gene lookup returns CDR1 WSHSY and CDR2 SAAADI. The CDR3 is 16 amino acids. CDR3 amino acids: CASRMTSGGAYNEQFF. The CDR3, as DNA: TGCGCCAGCAGGATGACTAGCGGGGGAGCCTACAATGAGCAGTTCTTC.

Only one count was recorded for this clone. The chain employs TRBV3-1 (or the pseudogene TRBV3-2) and TRBJ2-6, with 8 bases that match TRBD1. This CDR3 is built from 17 residues. Trimming at V came to 4 bases and at J to 2 bases, leaving 7 bases not matched to a gene. The germline gives CDR1 LGHDT, CDR2 YNNKEL (reference sequence). CDR3 in amino acids: CASSPPRQGTGANVLTF. The DNA of the CDR3 is TGTGCCAGCAGCCCCCCCCGACAGGGGACTGGGGCCAACGTCCTGACTTTC.

This sequence joins TRBV6-2 or TRBV6-3 and TRBJ1-2; perhaps TRBD1 as D (5 bases). CDR1 is MNHEY and CDR2 is SVGEGT in the germline V gene. The CDR3 spans 15 residues. V shed 1 base and J shed 1 base, with 10 bases lying between them. CDR3 residues: CASSYWGSSNYGYTF. CDR3 nucleotides: TGTGCCAGCAGTTACTGGGGCAGCAGTAACTATGGCTACACCTTC.

The chain joins TRBV7-9 to TRBJ1-3; possible D gene TRBD1, 6 bases. Deletions cut 5 bases from V and 2 bases from J, with 13 bases between. The germline gives CDR1 SEHNR, CDR2 FQNEAQ (reference sequence). CDR3 size: 15 residues. CDR3 nucleotides: TGTGCCAGCAGCCAAATACAGGGCCCTGGAAACACCATATATTTT. This sequence encodes CASSQIQGPGNTIYF.

The rearrangement links TRBV24-1 to TRBJ2-6; 9 bases map to TRBD1. CDR3 length equals 17 residues. Germline values: CDR1 KGHDR, CDR2 SFDVKD. The V segment lost 6 bases and the J segment 1 base; nucleotides outside the gene matches: 6. CDR3 region: CATSHPTGGSGANVLTF. The CDR3 DNA reads TGTGCCACCAGTCATCCGACAGGGGGATCTGGGGCCAACGTCCTGACTTTC.

This rearrangement joins TRBV27 to TRBJ2-6; TRBD1 might be the D (7 bases). V shed 6 bases and J shed 2 bases, with 14 bases lying between them. The CDR3 has 16 residues. Germline V CDR1 and CDR2: MNHEY, SMNVEV (reference sequence). The CDR3 spells CASRPGGGAGANVLTF. In DNA form, the CDR3 reads TGTGCCAGCAGACCCGGAGGGGGCGCTGGGGCCAACGTCCTGACTTTC.

The chain carries TRBV20-1 and TRBJ2-2; TRBD2 is a possible D gene (6 bases). The germline V gene has CDR1 DFQATT and CDR2 SNEGSKA (reference sequence). There are 16 residues in the CDR3. Trimming shortened V by 6 bases and J by 0 bases, and 17 bases separated the two germline ends. The CDR3 spells CSASFSGAANTGELFF. Written as DNA, the CDR3 is TGCAGTGCAAGTTTTAGCGGCGCAGCGAACACCGGGGAGCTGTTTTTT.

This clone has only a few counts. The rearrangement links TRBV7-2 to TRBJ1-2; 8 bases match TRBD1. Germline V gene sequence: CDR1 SGHTA, CDR2 FQGNSA. V trimming: 5 bases; J trimming: 8 bases; junction bases outside the gene matches: 7. This CDR3 comprises 13 residues. In DNA, the CDR3 is TGTGCCAGCAGCACCGACAGGGGATGGGGCTACACCTTC. Residues: CASSTDRGWGYTF.

This rearrangement joins TRBV7-6 to TRBJ1-2; TRBD1 agrees at 9 bases. Per the germline V gene, CDR1 is SGHVS and CDR2 is FNYEAQ. J lost 3 bases, V lost 5 bases, and 13 bases had no gene match. The CDR3 totals 17 residues. CDR3 bases: TGTGCCAGCAGCCCCGGGACAGGGAAGAATATATACTATGGCTACACCTTC. Protein product: CASSPGTGKNIYYGYTF.

The chain recombines TRBV30 with TRBJ2-5; possibly TRBD2 for D (5 bases). V dropped 0 bases and J dropped 1 base, with 9 bases sitting between them. Germline V gene data show CDR1 as GTSNPN and CDR2 as SVGIG (reference sequence). This CDR3 has 14 residues. The CDR3 spells CAWSVVRGQETQYF. CDR3 nucleotides: TGTGCCTGGAGTGTAGTCCGGGGCCAAGAGACCCAGTACTTC.

In this sample, this clone turned up once. The CDR3 DNA reads TGCGCCAGCAGCCAAGAATTCTACAGGGAAGGTTACAACACCGGGGAGCTGTTTTTT. Protein: CASSQEFYREGYNTGELFF. This sequence joins TRBV4-3 and TRBJ2-2; a weak D match, TRBD1 (6 bases). Germline V gives CDR1 LGHNA, CDR2 YSLEER. This CDR3 is 19 amino acids long. V was trimmed by 0 bases and J by 2 bases, leaving 19 bases between them.

J is TRBJ1-2 and V is TRBV20-1; a weak D match, TRBD1 (5 bases). This CDR3 spans 11 amino acids. Germline CDR1 DFQATT, CDR2 SNEGSKA (reference sequence). Trimming took off 5 bases at V and 7 bases at J, with 11 bases between the two ends. For the CDR3, the DNA is TGCAGTGCTTGGGGCCTGGCTGGCTACACCTTC. Protein sequence: CSAWGLAGYTF.

The genes are TRBV9 and TRBJ2-7, with TRBD1 identical over 7 bases. The J segment lost 3 bases and the V segment lost 4 bases, leaving 7 bases of the junction unmatched. Germline CDR1 reads SGDLS; CDR2 reads YYNGEE. This CDR3 spans 14 amino acids. DNA of the CDR3: TGTGCCAGCAGCTTCGGACAGGATGACTACGAGCAGTACTTC. It encodes CASSFGQDDYEQYF.

CDR3 residues: CASRATGGAYGYTF. CDR3 coding DNA: TGTGCCAGCAGGGCAACAGGGGGCGCATATGGCTACACCTTC. The chain links TRBV6-5 to TRBJ1-2, with 9 positions matching TRBD1. Losses at the gene ends were 6 bases for V and 5 bases for J; bases not matched to a gene: 7. Germline V CDR1 and CDR2: MNHEY, SVGAGI. The CDR3 length is 14 residues.

The chain links TRBV28 to TRBJ1-2; 9 bases match TRBD1. Losses at the gene ends were 6 bases for V and 0 bases for J; bases not matched to a gene: 8. Germline values: CDR1 MDHEN, CDR2 SYDVKM. CDR3 length: 16 residues. This chain's CDR3 is CASSDRGTTPNYGYTF. CDR3 DNA sequence: TGTGCCAGCAGCGACAGGGGGACTACCCCTAACTATGGCTACACCTTC.

The J gene is TRBJ2-1, the V gene TRBV28; TRBD2 matches 7 bases. Unmatched junction bases numbered 4, after V lost 3 bases and J lost 2 bases. The length of the CDR3 is 15 residues. CDR1 is MDHEN, CDR2 SYDVKM, per germline. The CDR3 protein is CASSLERGAYNEQFF. The CDR3 DNA is TGTGCCAGCAGTTTGGAACGGGGGGCCTACAATGAGCAGTTCTTC.

The V call is TRBV6-5, the J call TRBJ1-3; D gene unclear. V was cut by 6 bases and J by 0 bases, with 9 bases left in between. The CDR3 loop spans 14 amino acids. Germline assignment: CDR1 MNHEY and CDR2 SVGAGI. DNA for the CDR3: TGTGCCAGCAGGCAGGAACTCTCTGGAAACACCATATATTTT. Protein product: CASRQELSGNTIYF.

V gene TRBV6-1 combines with J gene TRBJ1-4; tentative D call: TRBD1 (5 bases). In germline, CDR1 is MNHNS, CDR2 SASEGT. Trimming cost V 2 bases and J 1 base, with 8 bases left between them. The CDR3 loop spans 15 amino acids. The CDR3 DNA reads TGTGCCAGCAGTGAAATGGGGGGAACTAATGAAAAACTGTTTTTT. Its translation: CASSEMGGTNEKLFF.